Sequencing of this TCR beta chain was carried out in a study of beta chain features in type 1 diabetes. The study's findings and limits: People with Type 1 diabetes carried modestly yet significantly shorter TCRB CDR3s in all four CD4+ subsets.

V was shortened by 0 bases and J by 8 bases, with 14 bases between the two germline ends. The germline V gene has CDR1 SGHDT and CDR2 YYEEEE. This CDR3 spans 14 amino acids. Sequencing targeted expressed TCRB transcripts, as all isolated RNA had been reverse transcribed. Measured with immunoSEQ multiplex PCR; TCRdb has only the in-frame clones, and not every one. The sample lists about 240,000 clones; about 15% were seen once. Details on this clone: Its antigen is not known.

The receptor comes from a man aged 25-40 years with type 1 diabetes. The sample consisted of naive CD4+ T cells from blood. The V gene is TRBV5-6, the J gene TRBJ1-2, with D unclear. The CDR3 loop is CASSLEARGVGYTF. CDR3 DNA: TGTGCCAGCAGCTTGGAGGCCCGTGGAGTAGGCTACACCTTC. Complete variable domain (other parts from reference TRBV5-6 and TRBJ1-2): DAGVTQSPTHLIKTRGQQVTLRCSPKSGHDTVSWYQQALGQGPQFIFQYYEEEERQRGNFPDRFSGHQFPNYSSELNVNALLLGDSALYLCASSLEARGVGYTFGSGTRLTVV.